This TCR beta chain was profiled in a study of blood T cells in healthy people across ages. A second PCR, run for about 6 to 11 cycles, used a sample-barcoded 5' primer plus a J-beta primer mix. Each cDNA molecule was tagged by a template-switch adaptor with 12 random nucleotides. TCRdb re-called the 5' RACE reads through MiXCR, storing one row per CDR3 protein. The sample carries around 850,000 distinct CDR3 sequences, roughly 35% recorded once. CDR1 and CDR2 from the germline V gene are SGHDN and FVKESK. With 4 bases removed from V and 11 bases from J, the gap between germline ends came to 17 bases. The CDR3 is 13 residues long. The sample holds a few counts of this clonotype. Its target is unknown. Study-level findings and limits: Considered underestimates were the diversity estimates obtained from one million T cells.

Sequencing input: blood. The V call is TRBV14, the J call TRBJ2-5, with D possibly being TRBD2 (5 bases). The clonotype originates from a man aged 18 to 29 in good health. CDR3 in DNA: TGTGCCAGCAGCCCGGACTGGCAAAATGAGCAGTACTTC. It codes for CASSPDWQNEQYF.